This TCR beta chain is drawn from a study of T cell repertoires in cytomegalovirus infection. Study-level background: HLA-B-restricted CMV epitopes that are well studied were used alongside recently identified HLA-C-restricted ones. Matching HLA type, along with CMV infection, was indicated by public TCR beta signatures. The study, taken as a whole, reports: Clonotypes of TCR beta that were HLA-C-restricted and CMV-specific dominated the ex vivo response.

TCRdb re-analysed the reads in MiXCR, keeping a single row per CDR3 protein. The sample records about 310,000 distinct CDR3 sequences, more than 20% being singletons. The J segment lost 2 bases and the V segment lost 2 bases, leaving 11 bases of the junction unmatched. The CDR3 is made up of 18 amino acids. CDR1 and CDR2 (germline): LNHDA, SQIVND (reference sequence). Points on this clonotype: The antigen is unknown.

The starting material was cultured PBMCs, obtained from culture after CMV antigen stimulation. This chain connects TRBV19 to TRBJ2-2, with 7 positions matching TRBD2. The source is a human donor in good health (CMV status not recorded). Some clones in this sample may be carry-over from other donors' samples. CDR3 DNA: TGTGCCAGTAGTATATTGTATCGGCTAGCGGAAAACACCGGGGAGCTGTTTTTT. Translation: CASSILYRLAENTGELFF.